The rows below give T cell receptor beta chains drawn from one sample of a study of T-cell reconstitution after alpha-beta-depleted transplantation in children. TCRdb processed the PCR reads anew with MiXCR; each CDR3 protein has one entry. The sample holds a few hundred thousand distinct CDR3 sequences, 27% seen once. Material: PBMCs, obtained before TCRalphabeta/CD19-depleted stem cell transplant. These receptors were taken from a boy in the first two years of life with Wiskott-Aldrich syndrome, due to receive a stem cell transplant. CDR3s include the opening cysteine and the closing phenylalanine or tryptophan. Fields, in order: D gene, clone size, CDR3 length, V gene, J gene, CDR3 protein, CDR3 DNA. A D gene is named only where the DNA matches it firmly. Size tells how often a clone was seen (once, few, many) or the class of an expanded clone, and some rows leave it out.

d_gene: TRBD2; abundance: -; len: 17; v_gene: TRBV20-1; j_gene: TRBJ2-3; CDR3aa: CSASRLALGTGTDTQYF; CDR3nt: TGCAGTGCTAGTCGACTAGCCCTGGGGACGGGCACAGATACGCAGTATTTT
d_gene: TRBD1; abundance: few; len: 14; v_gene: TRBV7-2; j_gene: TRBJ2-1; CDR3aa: CASSLALGGRDEQF; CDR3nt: TGTGCCAGCAGCTTAGCGCTAGGGGGCAGGGATGAGCAGTTC
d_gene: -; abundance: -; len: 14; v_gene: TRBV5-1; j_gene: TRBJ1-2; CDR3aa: CASSFNPGSKGYTF; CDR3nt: TGCGCCAGCAGCTTCAACCCGGGAAGCAAAGGCTACACCTTC
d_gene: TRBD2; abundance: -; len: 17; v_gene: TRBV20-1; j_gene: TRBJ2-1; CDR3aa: CSARDLAGGSSYNEQFF; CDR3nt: TGCAGTGCTAGGGACCTAGCGGGAGGGAGCTCCTACAATGAGCAGTTCTTC
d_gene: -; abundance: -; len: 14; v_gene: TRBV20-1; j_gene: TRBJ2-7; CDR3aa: CSASLASSPYEQYF; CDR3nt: TGCAGTGCTAGTTTGGCTAGCAGTCCGTACGAGCAGTACTTC
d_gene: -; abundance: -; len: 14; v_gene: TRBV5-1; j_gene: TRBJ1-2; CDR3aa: CASSLVDTNYGYTF; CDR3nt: TGCGCCAGCAGCTTGGTCGATACTAACTATGGCTACACCTTC
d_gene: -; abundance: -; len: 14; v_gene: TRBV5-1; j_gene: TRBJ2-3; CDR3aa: CASSLGWGRDTQYF; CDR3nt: TGCGCCAGCAGCTTGGGCTGGGGGAGAGATACGCAGTATTTT
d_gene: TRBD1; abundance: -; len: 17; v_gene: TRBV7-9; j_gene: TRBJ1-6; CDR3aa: CASSLSLGQGAHSPLHF; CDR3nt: TGTGCCAGCAGCTTAAGTCTGGGGCAGGGGGCCCATTCACCCCTCCACTTT
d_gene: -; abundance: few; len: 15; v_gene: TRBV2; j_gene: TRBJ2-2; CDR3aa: CASSEIGQKYGELFF; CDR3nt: TGTGCCAGCAGTGAAATAGGTCAAAAATACGGGGAGCTGTTTTTT
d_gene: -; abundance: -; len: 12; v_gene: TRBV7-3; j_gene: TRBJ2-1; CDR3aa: CASSLNGDEQFF; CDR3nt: TGTGCCAGCAGCTTAAATGGCGATGAGCAGTTCTTC
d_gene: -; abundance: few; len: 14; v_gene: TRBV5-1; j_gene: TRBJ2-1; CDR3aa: CASSLAVAHNEQFF; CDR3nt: TGCGCCAGCAGCTTGGCCGTGGCGCACAATGAGCAGTTCTTC
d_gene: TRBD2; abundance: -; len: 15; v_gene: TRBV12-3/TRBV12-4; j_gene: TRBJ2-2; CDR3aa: CASSRLAGGIGELFF; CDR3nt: TGTGCCAGCAGCAGACTAGCGGGAGGGATCGGGGAGCTGTTTTTT
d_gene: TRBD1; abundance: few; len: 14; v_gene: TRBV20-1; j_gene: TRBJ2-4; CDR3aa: CSARGGGQGIIQYF; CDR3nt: TGCAGTGCTAGAGGTGGGGGACAGGGGATCATTCAGTACTTC
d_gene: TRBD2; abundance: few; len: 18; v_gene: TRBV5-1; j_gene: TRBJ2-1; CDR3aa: CASSSGGGRVISYNEQFF; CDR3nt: TGCGCCAGCAGCTCTGGGGGCGGGAGGGTAATATCCTACAATGAGCAGTTCTTC
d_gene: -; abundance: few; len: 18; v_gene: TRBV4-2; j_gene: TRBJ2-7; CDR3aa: CASSQDFGGLHPSYEQYF; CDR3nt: TGTGCCAGCAGCCAAGATTTCGGGGGCCTTCACCCCTCCTACGAGCAGTACTTC
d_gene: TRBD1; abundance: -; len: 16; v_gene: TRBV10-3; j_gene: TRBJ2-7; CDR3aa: CAIRKRKLGQIYEQYF; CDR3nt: TGTGCCATCAGAAAAAGGAAACTGGGACAGATATACGAGCAGTACTTC
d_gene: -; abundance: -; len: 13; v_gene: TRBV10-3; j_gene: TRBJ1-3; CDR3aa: CAITASSGNTIYF; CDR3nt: TGTGCCATCACGGCCAGCTCTGGAAACACCATATATTTT
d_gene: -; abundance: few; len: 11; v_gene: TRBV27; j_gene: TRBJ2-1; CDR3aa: CASKGVDEQFF; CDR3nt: TGTGCCAGCAAGGGCGTTGATGAGCAGTTCTTC
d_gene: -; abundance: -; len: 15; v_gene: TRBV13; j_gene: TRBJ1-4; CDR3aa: CASSSRHTRDEKLFF; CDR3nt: TGTGCCAGCAGCTCGAGACATACCCGGGATGAAAAACTGTTTTTT
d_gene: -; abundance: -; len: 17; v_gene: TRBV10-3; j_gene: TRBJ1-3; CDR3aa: CAISESTYLGTANTIYF; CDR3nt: TGTGCCATCAGTGAGTCGACATATTTGGGGACTGCAAACACCATATATTTT
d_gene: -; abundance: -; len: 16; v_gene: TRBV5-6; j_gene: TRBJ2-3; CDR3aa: CASSLGVGAVTDTQYF; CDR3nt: TGTGCCAGCAGCTTGGGGGTGGGAGCCGTGACAGATACGCAGTATTTT
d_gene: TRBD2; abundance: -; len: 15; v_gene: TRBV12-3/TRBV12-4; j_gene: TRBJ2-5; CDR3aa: CASRGPGLADETQYF; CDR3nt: TGTGCCAGCAGGGGCCCGGGACTAGCCGATGAGACCCAGTACTTC
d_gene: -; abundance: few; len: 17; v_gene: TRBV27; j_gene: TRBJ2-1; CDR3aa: CASSLSWGLSSYNEQFF; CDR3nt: TGTGCCAGCAGTTTATCGTGGGGGTTGAGCTCCTACAATGAGCAGTTCTTC
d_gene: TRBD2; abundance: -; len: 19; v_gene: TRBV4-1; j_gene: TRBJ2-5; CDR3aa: CASSQAGPSGRGVRETQYF; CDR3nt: TGCGCCAGCAGCCAAGCAGGGCCTAGCGGGAGAGGAGTACGAGAGACCCAGTACTTC
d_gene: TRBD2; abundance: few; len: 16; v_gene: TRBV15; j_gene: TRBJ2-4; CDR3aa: CATSRDNAGVKNIQYF; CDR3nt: TGTGCCACCAGCAGAGATAACGCGGGAGTCAAAAACATTCAGTACTTC
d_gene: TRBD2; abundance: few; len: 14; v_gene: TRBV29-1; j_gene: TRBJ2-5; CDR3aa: CSVGVAGPQETQYF; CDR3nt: TGCAGCGTTGGGGTAGCGGGACCCCAAGAGACCCAGTACTTC
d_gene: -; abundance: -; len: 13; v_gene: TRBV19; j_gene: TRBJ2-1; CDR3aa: CATSITRGDEQFF; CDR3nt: TGTGCCACTAGTATCACTAGAGGCGATGAGCAGTTCTTC
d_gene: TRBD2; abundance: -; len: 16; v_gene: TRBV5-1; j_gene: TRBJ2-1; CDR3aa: CASSLTLGLAGNEQFF; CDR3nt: TGCGCCAGCAGCTTGACCCTGGGACTAGCGGGGAATGAGCAGTTCTTC
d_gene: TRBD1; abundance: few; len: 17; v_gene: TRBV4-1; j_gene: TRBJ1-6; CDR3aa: CASSQDPGQAYNSPLHF; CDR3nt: TGCGCCAGCAGCCAAGACCCGGGACAGGCATATAATTCACCCCTCCACTTT
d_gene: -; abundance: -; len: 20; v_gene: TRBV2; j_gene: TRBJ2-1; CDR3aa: CASSGFSTRKPTSSYNEQFF; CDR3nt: TGTGCCAGCAGTGGTTTTTCGACAAGAAAGCCAACGAGCTCCTACAATGAGCAGTTCTTC
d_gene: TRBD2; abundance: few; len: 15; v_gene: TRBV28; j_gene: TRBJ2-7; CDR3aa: CASSFRLAGPYEQYF; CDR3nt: TGTGCCAGCAGTTTTCGGCTAGCGGGACCCTACGAGCAGTACTTC
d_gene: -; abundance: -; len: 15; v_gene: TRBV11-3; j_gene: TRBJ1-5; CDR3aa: CASRPFTGFYQPQHF; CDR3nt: TGTGCCAGCCGACCCTTCACGGGTTTTTATCAGCCCCAGCATTTT
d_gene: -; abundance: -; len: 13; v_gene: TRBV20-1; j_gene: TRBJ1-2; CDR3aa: CSASPSANYGYTF; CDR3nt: TGCAGTGCTAGCCCTTCAGCTAACTATGGCTACACCTTC
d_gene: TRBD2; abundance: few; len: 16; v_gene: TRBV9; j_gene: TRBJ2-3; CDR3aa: CASSFGGAGGSDTQYF; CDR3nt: TGTGCCAGCAGCTTCGGAGGAGCGGGAGGTTCAGATACGCAGTATTTT
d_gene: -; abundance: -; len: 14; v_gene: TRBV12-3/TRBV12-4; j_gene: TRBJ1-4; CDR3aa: CASSLEFIYEKLFF; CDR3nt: TGTGCCAGCAGCCTAGAGTTTATATATGAAAAACTGTTTTTT
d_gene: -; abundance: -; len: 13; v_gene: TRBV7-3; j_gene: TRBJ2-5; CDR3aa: CASSFTPQETQYF; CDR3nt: TGTGCCAGCAGCTTTACGCCTCAAGAGACCCAGTACTTC
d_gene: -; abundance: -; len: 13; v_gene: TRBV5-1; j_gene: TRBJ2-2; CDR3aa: CASSLVPSGELFF; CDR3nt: TGCGCCAGCAGCTTGGTTCCATCCGGGGAGCTGTTTTTT
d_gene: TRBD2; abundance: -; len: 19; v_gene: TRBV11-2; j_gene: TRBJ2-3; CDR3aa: CASSSLSAGLADLTDTQYF; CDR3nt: TGTGCCAGCAGCAGCTTATCTGCGGGACTAGCGGACCTCACAGATACGCAGTATTTT
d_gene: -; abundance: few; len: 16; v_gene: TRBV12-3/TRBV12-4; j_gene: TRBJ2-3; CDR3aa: CASSPGRTASTDTQYF; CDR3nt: TGTGCCAGCAGTCCGGGGCGGACAGCTAGCACAGATACGCAGTATTTT
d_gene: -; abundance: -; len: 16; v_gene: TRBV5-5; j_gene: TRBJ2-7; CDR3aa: CAISVSGGVSSYEQYF; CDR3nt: TGTGCCATCAGCGTGTCTGGCGGGGTTAGCTCCTACGAGCAGTACTTC
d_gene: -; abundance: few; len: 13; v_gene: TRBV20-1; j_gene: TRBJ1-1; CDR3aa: CSAKLVGSTEAFF; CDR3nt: TGCAGTGCTAAATTAGTAGGAAGCACTGAAGCTTTCTTT
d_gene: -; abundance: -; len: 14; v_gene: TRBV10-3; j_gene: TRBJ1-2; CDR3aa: CAIKGEGANYGYTF; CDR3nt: TGTGCCATCAAAGGCGAAGGAGCTAACTATGGCTACACCTTC
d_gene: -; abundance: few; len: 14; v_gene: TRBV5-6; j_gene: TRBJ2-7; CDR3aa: CASSPRLGGDEQYF; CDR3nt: TGTGCCAGCAGCCCGCGACTCGGTGGGGACGAGCAGTACTTC
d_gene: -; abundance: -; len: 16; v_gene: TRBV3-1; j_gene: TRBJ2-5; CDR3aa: CASSRRGAPFVETQYF; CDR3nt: TGTGCCAGCTCACGCAGGGGAGCCCCATTCGTGGAGACCCAGTACTTC
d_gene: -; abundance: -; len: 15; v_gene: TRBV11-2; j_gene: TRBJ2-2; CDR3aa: CASSFRGGNTGELFF; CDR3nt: TGTGCCAGCAGTTTCAGGGGTGGTAACACCGGGGAGCTGTTTTTT
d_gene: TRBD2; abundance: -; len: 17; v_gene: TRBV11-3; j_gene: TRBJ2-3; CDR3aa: CASSPGDSGSLTDTQYF; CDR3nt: TGTGCCAGCAGCCCGGGAGATAGCGGGAGCCTCACAGATACGCAGTATTTT
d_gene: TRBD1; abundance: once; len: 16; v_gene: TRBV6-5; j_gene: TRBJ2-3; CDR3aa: CASSYSGTGGTDTQYF; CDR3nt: TGTGCCAGCAGTTACTCTGGGACAGGGGGCACAGATACGCAGTATTTT
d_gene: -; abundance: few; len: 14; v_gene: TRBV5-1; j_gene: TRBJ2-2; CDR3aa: CASSLLGLTGELFF; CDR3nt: TGCGCCAGCAGCTTGCTAGGGTTGACCGGGGAGCTGTTTTTT
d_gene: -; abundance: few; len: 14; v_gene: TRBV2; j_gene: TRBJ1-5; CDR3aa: CASSAQMDNQPQHF; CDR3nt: TGTGCCAGCAGTGCCCAGATGGACAATCAGCCCCAGCATTTT
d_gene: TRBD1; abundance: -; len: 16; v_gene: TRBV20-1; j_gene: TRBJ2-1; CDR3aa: CSATLRGRLTRNEQFF; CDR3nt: TGCAGTGCTACCCTCAGGGGGCGTTTGACTAGGAATGAGCAGTTCTTC
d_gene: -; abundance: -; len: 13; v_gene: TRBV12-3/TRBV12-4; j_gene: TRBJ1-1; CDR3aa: CASSWKTLTEAFF; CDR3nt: TGTGCCAGCAGTTGGAAGACACTGACTGAAGCTTTCTTT
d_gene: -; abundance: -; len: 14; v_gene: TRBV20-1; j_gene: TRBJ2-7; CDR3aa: CSARDSAEVYEQYF; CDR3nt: TGCAGTGCTAGAGATTCGGCAGAGGTATACGAGCAGTACTTC
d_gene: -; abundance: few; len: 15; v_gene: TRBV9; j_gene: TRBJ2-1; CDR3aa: CASSVSISTGNEQFF; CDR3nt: TGTGCCAGCAGCGTCAGCATTTCTACAGGGAATGAGCAGTTCTTC